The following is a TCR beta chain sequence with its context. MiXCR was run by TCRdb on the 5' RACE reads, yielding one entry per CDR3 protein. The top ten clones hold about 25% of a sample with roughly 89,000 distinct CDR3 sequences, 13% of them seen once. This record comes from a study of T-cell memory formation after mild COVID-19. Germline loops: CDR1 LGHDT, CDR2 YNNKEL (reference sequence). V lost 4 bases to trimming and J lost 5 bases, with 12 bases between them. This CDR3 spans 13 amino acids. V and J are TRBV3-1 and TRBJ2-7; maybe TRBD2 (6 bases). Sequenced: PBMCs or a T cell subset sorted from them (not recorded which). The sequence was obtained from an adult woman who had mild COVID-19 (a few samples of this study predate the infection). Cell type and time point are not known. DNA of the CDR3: TGTGCCAGCAGCCCACGGAGGGGCCACGAGCAGTACTTC. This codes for CASSPRRGHEQYF.